This T cell receptor beta chain was observed in a study of blood T cell repertoires in COVID-19. TCRdb keeps only in-frame clones here, not all; method: immunoSEQ multiplex PCR. The sample has 140,000 to 150,000 clones, approximately 80% seen once. The V and J ends lost 5 bases and 2 bases respectively, with 4 bases between them. From germline, CDR1 is SEHNR and CDR2 FQNEAQ (reference sequence). CDR3 length equals 12 residues. The V and J genes are TRBV7-9 and TRBJ2-1, with D hard to call. The specimen sequenced was peripheral blood. This clonotype was sampled from a woman between 55 and 75 years old with acute or convalescent COVID-19. DNA of the CDR3: TGTGCCAGCAGCCCTACCTACAATGAGCAGTTCTTC. This codes for CASSPTYNEQFF.